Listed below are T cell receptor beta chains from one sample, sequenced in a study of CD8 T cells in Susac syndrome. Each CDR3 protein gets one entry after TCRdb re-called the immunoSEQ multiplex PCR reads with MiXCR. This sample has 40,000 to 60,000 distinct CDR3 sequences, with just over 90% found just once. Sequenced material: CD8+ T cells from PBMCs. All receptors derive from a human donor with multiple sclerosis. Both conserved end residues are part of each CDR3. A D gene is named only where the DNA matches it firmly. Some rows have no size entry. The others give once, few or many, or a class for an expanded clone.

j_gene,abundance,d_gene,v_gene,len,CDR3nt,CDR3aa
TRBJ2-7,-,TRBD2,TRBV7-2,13,TGTGCCAGCAGCTACGGGGGGGGGCGTGAGCAGTACTTC,CASSYGGGREQYF
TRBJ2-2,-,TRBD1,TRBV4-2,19,TGTGCCAGCAGCCGGGCGGCAAGGGGGCCCGAATCGGACACCGGGGAGCTGTTTTTT,CASSRAARGPESDTGELFF
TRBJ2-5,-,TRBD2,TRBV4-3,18,TGCGCCAGCAGCCAATCGGTTTACGGCGGGGGGTGGGAGGAGACCCAGTACTTC,CASSQSVYGGGWEETQYF
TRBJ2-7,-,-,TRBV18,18,TGTGCCAGCTCACCAGGGTCCGGGATCGAAAAGAGCTCCTACGAGCAGTACTTC,CASSPGSGIEKSSYEQYF
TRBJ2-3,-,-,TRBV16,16,TGTGCCAGCAGCCACGGGACAACCACGGGGTCAGATACGCAGTATTTT,CASSHGTTTGSDTQYF
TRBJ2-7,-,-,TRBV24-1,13,TGTGCCACCAGTACCGAGACAGACTACGAGCAGTACTTC,CATSTETDYEQYF
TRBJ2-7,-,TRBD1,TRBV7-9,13,TGTGCCAGCACCGTAACAGGGGGATACGAGCAGTACTTC,CASTVTGGYEQYF
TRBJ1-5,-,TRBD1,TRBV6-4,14,TGTGCCAGCACCGGGACAGGTCCAGGTCAGCCCCAGCATTTT,CASTGTGPGQPQHF
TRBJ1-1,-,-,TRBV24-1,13,TGTGCCACCAGTGATCCCTTCTTGACGGAAGCTTTCTTT,CATSDPFLTEAFF
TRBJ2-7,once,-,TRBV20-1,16,TGCAGTGCTCAGGTGCACGCCCGGGGGCCGTCCTACGAGCAGTACTTC,CSAQVHARGPSYEQYF
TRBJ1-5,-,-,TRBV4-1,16,TGCGCCAGCAGCTCGACCCAGGGGTCACGCAATCAGCCCCAGCATTTT,CASSSTQGSRNQPQHF
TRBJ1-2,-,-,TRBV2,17,TGTGCCAGCAGTGAATCGACGACAGGCCAAGCTAACTATGGCTACACCTTC,CASSESTTGQANYGYTF
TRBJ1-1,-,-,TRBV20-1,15,TGCAGTGCTAGAGACTCCGCTGGAGGGGACACTGAAGCTTTCTTT,CSARDSAGGDTEAFF
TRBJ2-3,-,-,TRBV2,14,TGTGCCAGCAGTGAAGGGATGGGGACAGATACGCAGTATTTT,CASSEGMGTDTQYF
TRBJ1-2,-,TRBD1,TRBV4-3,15,TGCGCCAGCAGCCTCCGGGACAGGGGGCTAGAAGGCTACACCTTC,CASSLRDRGLEGYTF
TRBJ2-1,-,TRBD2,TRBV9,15,TGTGCCAGCAGCGTGGGGGGGGGCTCCTACAATGAGCAGTTCTTC,CASSVGGGSYNEQFF
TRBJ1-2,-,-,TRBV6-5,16,TGTGCCAGCAGTTACTCGCACAAGCCTTACGACTATGGCTACACCTTC,CASSYSHKPYDYGYTF
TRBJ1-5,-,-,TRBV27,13,TGTGCCAGCAGTTGGACGTCGAATCAGCCCCAGCATTTT,CASSWTSNQPQHF
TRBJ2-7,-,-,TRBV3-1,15,TGTGCCAGCAGCGGTACAGTGAACATAACCTACGAGCAGTACTTC,CASSGTVNITYEQYF
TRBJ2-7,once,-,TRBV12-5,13,TGTGCTAGTGGCCCTGACACCGGGGACGAGCAGTACTTC,CASGPDTGDEQYF
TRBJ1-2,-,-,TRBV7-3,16,TGTGCCAGCAGCTTAAACGGAGGCGAAGCTAACTATGGCTACACCTTC,CASSLNGGEANYGYTF
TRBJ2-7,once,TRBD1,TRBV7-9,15,TGTGCCAGCAGCTTGGGGACAGGCGGACTGGGGGAGCAGTACTTC,CASSLGTGGLGEQYF
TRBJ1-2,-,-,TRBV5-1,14,TGCGCCAGCAGCCTCGACAGTCCTAACTATGGCTACACCTTC,CASSLDSPNYGYTF
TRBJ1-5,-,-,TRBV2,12,TGTGCCAGCAGTGCCAGGAATCAGCCCCAGCATTTT,CASSARNQPQHF
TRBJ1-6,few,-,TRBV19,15,TGTGCCAGTAGTATTAGCCCGACGGTTCGATCACCCCTCCACTTT,CASSISPTVRSPLHF
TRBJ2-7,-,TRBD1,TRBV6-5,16,TGTGCCAGCAGTTACTCGGGACAGGCGGATCCCTACGAGCAGTACTTC,CASSYSGQADPYEQYF
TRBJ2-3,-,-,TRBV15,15,TGTGCCACCAGCAGAGATAGAACACGCACAGATACGCAGTATTTT,CATSRDRTRTDTQYF
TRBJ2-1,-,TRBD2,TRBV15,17,TGTGCCACCAGCAGCGGGATGGGGACTAGCGTGGTAAATGAGCAGTTCTTC,CATSSGMGTSVVNEQFF
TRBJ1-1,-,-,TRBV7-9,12,TGTGCCAGCACCTCCACGGTGGATGAAGCTTTCTTT,CASTSTVDEAFF
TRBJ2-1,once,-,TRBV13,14,TGTGCCAGCAGGCCTTGGAGGGGAGTCGATGAGCAGTTCTTC,CASRPWRGVDEQFF
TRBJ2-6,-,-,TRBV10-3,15,TGTGCCATCAAAGGACGCCTCTCTGGGGCCAACGTCCTGACTTTC,CAIKGRLSGANVLTF
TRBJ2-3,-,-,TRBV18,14,TGTGCCAGCTCACGGGAAACTAGCACAGATACGCAGTATTTT,CASSRETSTDTQYF
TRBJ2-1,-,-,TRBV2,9,TGTGCCAGCAGTGAGGCAGGGCGGTTC,CASSEAGRF
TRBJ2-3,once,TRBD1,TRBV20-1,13,TGCAGCCCCTGGGACAGAAGCACAGATACGCAGTATTTT,CSPWDRSTDTQYF
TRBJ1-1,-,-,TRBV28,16,TGTGCCAGCAGTTTCCCAGCGAGCATGGCGAACACTGAAGCTTTCTTT,CASSFPASMANTEAFF
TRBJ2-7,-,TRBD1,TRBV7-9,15,TGTGCCAGCAGCCCGGGCAGGGGGCCATCCTACGAGCAGTACTTC,CASSPGRGPSYEQYF
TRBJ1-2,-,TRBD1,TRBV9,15,TGTGCCAGCAGCGCCCCGGGACAGGAATCCATCGGCTACACCTTC,CASSAPGQESIGYTF
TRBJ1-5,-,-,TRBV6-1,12,TGTGCCAGCAGTGAAGATTATCAGCCCCAGCATTTT,CASSEDYQPQHF
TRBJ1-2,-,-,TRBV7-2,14,TGTGCCAGCAGCTTAATCTCAGTTGGACGGGGCTACACCTTC,CASSLISVGRGYTF
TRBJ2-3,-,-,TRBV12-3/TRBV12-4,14,TGTGCCAGCAGTTTAGAGGGTTTTAGAGATACGCAGTATTTT,CASSLEGFRDTQYF
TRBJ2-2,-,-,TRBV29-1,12,TGCAGCGTTGTAAGGAACACCGGGGAGCTGTTTTTT,CSVVRNTGELFF
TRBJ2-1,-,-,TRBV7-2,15,TGTGCCAGCAGCTCCCCTCCCGGGGCTTACAATGAGCAGTTCTTC,CASSSPPGAYNEQFF
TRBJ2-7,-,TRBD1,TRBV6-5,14,TGTGCCAGCAGTCCCCCGACAGGGGCCTACGAGCAGTACTTC,CASSPPTGAYEQYF
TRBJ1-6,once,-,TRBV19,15,TGTGCCAGTGCCGATCGGACAGCCTATAATTCACCCCTCCACTTT,CASADRTAYNSPLHF